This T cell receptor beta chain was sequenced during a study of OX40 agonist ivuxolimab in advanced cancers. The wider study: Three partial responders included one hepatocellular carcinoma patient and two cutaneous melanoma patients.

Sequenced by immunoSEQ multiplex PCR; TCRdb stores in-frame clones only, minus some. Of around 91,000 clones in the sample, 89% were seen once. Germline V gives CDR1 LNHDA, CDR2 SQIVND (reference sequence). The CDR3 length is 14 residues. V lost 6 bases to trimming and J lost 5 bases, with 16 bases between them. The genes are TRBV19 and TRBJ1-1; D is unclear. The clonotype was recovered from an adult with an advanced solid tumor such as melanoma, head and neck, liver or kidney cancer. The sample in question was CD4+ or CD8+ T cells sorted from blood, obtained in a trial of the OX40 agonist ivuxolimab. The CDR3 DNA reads TGTGCCAGTAGGTCACAGTGGGTCGAAACTGAAGCTTTCTTT. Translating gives CASRSQWVETEAFF.